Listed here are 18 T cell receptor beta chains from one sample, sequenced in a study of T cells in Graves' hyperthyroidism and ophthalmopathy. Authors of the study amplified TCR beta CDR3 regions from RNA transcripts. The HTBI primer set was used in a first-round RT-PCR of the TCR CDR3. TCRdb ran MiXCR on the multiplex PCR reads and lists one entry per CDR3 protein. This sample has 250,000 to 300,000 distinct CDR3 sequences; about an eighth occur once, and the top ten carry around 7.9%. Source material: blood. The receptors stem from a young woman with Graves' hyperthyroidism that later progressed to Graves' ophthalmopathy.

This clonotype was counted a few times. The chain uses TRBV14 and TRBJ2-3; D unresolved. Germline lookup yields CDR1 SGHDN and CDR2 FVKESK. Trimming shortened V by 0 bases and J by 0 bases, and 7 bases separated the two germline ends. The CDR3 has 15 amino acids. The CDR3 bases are TGTGCCAGCAGCCAAGATTCTGGCAGCACAGATACGCAGTATTTT. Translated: CASSQDSGSTDTQYF.

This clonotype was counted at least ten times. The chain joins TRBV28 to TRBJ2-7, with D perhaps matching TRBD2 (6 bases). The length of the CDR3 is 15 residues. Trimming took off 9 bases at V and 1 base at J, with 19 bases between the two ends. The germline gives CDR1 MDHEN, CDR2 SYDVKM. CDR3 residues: CASFPRGGVSYEQYF. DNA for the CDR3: TGTGCCAGTTTTCCCCGAGGCGGGGTATCCTACGAGCAGTACTTC.

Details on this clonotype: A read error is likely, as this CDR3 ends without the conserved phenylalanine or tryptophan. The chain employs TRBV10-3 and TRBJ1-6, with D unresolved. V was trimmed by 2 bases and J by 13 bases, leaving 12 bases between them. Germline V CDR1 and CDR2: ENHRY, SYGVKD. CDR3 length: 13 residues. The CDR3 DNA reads TGTGCCATCAGTGAGATTACAAACGCTCCCCTCCACCTT. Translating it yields CAISEITNAPLHL.

Here the CDR3 DNA reads TGTGCCAGCAGTTACTGGTTGGACCAGATCTACGAGCAGTACTTC. Translated: CASSYWLDQIYEQYF. The chain uses TRBV6-2 or TRBV6-3 and TRBJ2-7; no definite D call. V shed 1 base and J shed 3 bases, with 13 bases lying between them. The length of the CDR3 is 15 residues. The germline V gene encodes CDR1 MNHEY and CDR2 SVGEGT.

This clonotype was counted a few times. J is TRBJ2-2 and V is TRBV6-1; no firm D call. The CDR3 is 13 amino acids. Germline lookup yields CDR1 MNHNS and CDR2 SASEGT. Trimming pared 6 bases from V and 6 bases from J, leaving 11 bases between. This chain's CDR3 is CASSPTLSGELFF. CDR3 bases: TGTGCCAGCAGCCCTACGCTATCCGGGGAGCTGTTTTTT.

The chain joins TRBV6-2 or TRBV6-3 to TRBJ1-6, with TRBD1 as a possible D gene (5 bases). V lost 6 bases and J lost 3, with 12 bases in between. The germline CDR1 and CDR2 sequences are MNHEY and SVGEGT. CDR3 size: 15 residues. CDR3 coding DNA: TGTGCCAGCAGACCGGCTACAGGCTATAATTCACCCCTCCACTTT. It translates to CASRPATGYNSPLHF.

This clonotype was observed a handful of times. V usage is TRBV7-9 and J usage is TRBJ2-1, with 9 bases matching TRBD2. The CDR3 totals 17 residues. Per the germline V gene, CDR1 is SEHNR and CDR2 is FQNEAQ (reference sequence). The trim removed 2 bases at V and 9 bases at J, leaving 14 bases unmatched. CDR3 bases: TGTGCCAGCAGCTTATCCGGGCTAGCGGGAAAGGGCAGTGAGCAGTTCTTC. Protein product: CASSLSGLAGKGSEQFF.

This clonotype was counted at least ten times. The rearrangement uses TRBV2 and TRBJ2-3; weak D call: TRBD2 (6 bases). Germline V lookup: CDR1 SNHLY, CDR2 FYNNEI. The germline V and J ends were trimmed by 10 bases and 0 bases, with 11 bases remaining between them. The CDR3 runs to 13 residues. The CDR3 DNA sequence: TGTGCCAACAGGACTACTAGCACAGATACGCAGTATTTT. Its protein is CANRTTSTDTQYF.

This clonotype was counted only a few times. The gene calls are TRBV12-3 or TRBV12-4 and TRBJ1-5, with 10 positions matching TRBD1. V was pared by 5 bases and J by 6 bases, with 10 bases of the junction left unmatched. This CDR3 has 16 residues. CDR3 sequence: CASSGGDRGRFQPQHF. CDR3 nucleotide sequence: TGTGCCAGCAGTGGGGGAGACAGGGGGCGTTTTCAGCCCCAGCATTTT.

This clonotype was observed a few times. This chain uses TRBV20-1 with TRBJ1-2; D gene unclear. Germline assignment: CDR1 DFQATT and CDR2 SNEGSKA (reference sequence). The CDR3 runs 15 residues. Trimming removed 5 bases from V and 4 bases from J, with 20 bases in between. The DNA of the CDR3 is TGCAGTGCTCCCAACAACGCCGGGGATCGCTATGGCTACACCTTC. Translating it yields CSAPNNAGDRYGYTF.

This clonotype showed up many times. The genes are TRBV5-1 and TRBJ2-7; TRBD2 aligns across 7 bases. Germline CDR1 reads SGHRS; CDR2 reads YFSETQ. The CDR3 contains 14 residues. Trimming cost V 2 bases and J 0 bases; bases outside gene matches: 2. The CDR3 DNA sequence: TGCGCCAGCAGCTTCGAGCGGGGCTCCTACGAGCAGTACTTC. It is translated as CASSFERGSYEQYF.

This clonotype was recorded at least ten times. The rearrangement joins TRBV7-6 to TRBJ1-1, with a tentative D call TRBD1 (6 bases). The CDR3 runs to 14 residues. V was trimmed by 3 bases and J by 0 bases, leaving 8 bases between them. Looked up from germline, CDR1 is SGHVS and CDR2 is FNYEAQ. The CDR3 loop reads CASSLGAVNTEAFF. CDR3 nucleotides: TGTGCCAGCAGCTTGGGGGCAGTGAACACTGAAGCTTTCTTT. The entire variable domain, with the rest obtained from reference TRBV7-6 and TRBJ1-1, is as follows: GAGVSQSPRYKVTKRGQDVALRCDPISGHVSLYWYRQALGQGPEFLTYFNYEAQQDKSGLPNDRFSAERPEGSISTLTIQRTEQRDSAMYRCASSLGAVNTEAFFGQGTRLTVV.

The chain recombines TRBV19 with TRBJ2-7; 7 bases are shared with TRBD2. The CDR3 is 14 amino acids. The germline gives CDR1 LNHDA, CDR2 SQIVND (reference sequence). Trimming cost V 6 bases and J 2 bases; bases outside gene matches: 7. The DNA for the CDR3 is TGTGCCAGTAGCCCCGGGACTAAACCCTACGAGCAGTACTTC. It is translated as CASSPGTKPYEQYF.

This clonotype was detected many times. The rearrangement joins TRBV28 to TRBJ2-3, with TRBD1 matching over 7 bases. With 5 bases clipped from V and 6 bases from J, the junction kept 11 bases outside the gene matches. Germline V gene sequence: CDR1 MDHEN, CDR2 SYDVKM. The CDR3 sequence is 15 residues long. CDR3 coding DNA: TGTGCCAGCAGTACCTTAGGAAAGGGGGCGGATACGCAGTATTTT. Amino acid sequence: CASSTLGKGADTQYF.

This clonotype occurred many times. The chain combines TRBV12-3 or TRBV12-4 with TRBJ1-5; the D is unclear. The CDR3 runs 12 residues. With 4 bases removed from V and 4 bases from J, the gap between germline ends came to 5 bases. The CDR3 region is CASSSENQPQHF. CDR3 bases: TGTGCCAGCAGTTCAGAAAATCAGCCCCAGCATTTT.

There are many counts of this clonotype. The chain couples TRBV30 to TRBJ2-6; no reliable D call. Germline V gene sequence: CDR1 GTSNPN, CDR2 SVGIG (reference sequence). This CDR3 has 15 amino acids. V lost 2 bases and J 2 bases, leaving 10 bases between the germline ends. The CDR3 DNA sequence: TGTGCCTGGAGTACGACCCGTACTGGGGCCAACGTCCTGACTTTC. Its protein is CAWSTTRTGANVLTF. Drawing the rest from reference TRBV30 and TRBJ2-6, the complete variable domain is SQTIHQWPATLVQPVGSPLSLECTVEGTSNPNLYWYRQAAGRGLQLLFYSVGIGQISSEVPQNLSASRPQDRQFILSSKKLLLSDSGFYLCAWSTTRTGANVLTFGAGSRLTVL.

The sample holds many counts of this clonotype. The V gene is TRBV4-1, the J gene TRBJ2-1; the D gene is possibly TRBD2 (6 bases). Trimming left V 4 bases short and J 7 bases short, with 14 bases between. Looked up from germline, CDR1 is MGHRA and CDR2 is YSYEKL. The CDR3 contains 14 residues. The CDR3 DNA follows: TGCGCCAGCAGCCGTTCGGGAGAGCGGAATGAGCAGTTCTTC. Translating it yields CASSRSGERNEQFF.

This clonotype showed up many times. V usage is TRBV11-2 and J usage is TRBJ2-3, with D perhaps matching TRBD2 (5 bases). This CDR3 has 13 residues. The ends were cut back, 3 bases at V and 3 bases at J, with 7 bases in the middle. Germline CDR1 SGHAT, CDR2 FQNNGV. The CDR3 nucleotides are TGTGCCAGCAGCTTGCGGGTAACAGATACGCAGTATTTT. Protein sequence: CASSLRVTDTQYF. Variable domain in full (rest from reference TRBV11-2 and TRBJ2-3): EAGVAQSPRYKIIEKRQSVAFWCNPISGHATLYWYQQILGQGPKLLIQFQNNGVVDDSQLPKDRFSAERLKGVDSTLKIQPAKLEDSAVYLCASSLRVTDTQYFGPGTRLTVL.